These T cell receptor beta chains were read from a single sample in a study of PD-1 blockade in classical Hodgkin lymphoma. Data came from immunoSEQ multiplex PCR; TCRdb stores just in-frame clones and leaves some out. This table has approximately 70,000 clones, over 90% appearing once. Sample: peripheral blood mononuclear cells (PBMCs). Receptor source: a human donor with classical Hodgkin lymphoma. Each CDR3 is given with its conserved first and last residue. D genes are given only for firm matches. For some rows the clone size is stated as once, few or many, or as a class when expanded; others skip it.

cdr3_aa cdr3_nt j_call d_call v_call clone_size
CASSEVDRASYEQYF TGTGCCAGCAGTGAAGTGGACAGGGCCTCCTACGAGCAGTACTTC TRBJ2-7 TRBD1 TRBV6-1 -
CASRGTANTGELFF TGTGCCAGTAGAGGGACCGCGAACACCGGGGAGCTGTTTTTT TRBJ2-2 - TRBV19 -
CATSRGGQRYQPQHF TGTGCCACCAGCAGAGGAGGACAGCGTTATCAGCCCCAGCATTTT TRBJ1-5 - TRBV15 -
CARQGPAGDQETQYF TGTGCCAGACAGGGGCCAGCGGGGGACCAAGAGACCCAGTACTTC TRBJ2-5 - TRBV11-3 -
CASSLMGTGPYEQYF TGCGCCAGCAGCTTGATGGGGACAGGGCCCTACGAGCAGTACTTC TRBJ2-7 TRBD1 TRBV5-1 -
CARGTSGTDTQYF TGTGCCAGGGGGACTAGCGGCACAGATACGCAGTATTTT TRBJ2-3 TRBD2 TRBV19 -
CASSSGRNYGYTF TGTGCCAGCAGTTCGGGACGGAACTATGGCTACACCTTC TRBJ1-2 - TRBV6-5 -
CASSQDSVRGEQYF TGCGCCAGCAGCCAAGACTCCGTTAGGGGGGAGCAGTACTTC TRBJ2-7 - TRBV4-3 once
CASSSRTGRYGYTF TGTGCCAGCAGCTCCCGGACAGGGAGGTATGGCTACACCTTC TRBJ1-2 TRBD1 TRBV7-6 -
CASSFSSLAGGLGETQYF TGTGCCAGCAGCTTTTCTTCCCTAGCGGGAGGGTTAGGGGAGACCCAGTACTTC TRBJ2-5 TRBD2 TRBV7-2 -
CASSVGQVNYGYTF TGTGCCAGCAGCGTTGGACAGGTTAACTATGGCTACACCTTC TRBJ1-2 TRBD1 TRBV5-4 -
CSVEQGNTIYF TGCAGCGTTGAACAGGGAAACACCATATATTTT TRBJ1-3 - TRBV29-1 once
CASSWGTYEQYF TGTGCCAGCAGCTGGGGGACCTACGAGCAGTACTTC TRBJ2-7 - TRBV5-6 -
CASHKAGGSAYEQYF TGTGCCAGCCATAAAGCGGGGGGCTCAGCCTACGAGCAGTACTTC TRBJ2-7 TRBD2 TRBV28 -
CASSPVAVPYEQYF TGTGCCAGCAGCCCTGTTGCGGTACCCTACGAGCAGTACTTC TRBJ2-7 - TRBV7-9 -
CASSLKGQGANTIYF TGTGCCAGCAGCTTAAAGGGACAGGGGGCGAACACCATATATTTT TRBJ1-3 TRBD1 TRBV7-2 few
CASSPQLDRAYQPQHF TGCGCCAGCAGCCCCCAATTAGACAGGGCTTATCAGCCCCAGCATTTT TRBJ1-5 TRBD1 TRBV4-1 -